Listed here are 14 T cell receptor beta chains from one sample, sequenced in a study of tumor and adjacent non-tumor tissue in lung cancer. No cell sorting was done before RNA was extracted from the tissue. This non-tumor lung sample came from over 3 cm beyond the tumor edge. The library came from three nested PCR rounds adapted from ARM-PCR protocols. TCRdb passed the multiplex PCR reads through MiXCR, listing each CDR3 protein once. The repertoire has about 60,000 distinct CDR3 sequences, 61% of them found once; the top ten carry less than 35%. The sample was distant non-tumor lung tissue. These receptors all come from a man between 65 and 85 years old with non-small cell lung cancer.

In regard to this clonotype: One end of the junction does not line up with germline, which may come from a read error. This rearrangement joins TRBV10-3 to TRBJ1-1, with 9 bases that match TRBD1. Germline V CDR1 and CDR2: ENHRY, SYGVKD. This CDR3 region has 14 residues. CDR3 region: CTIRKDRGYTEVFF. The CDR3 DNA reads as TGTACCATCAGGAAGGACAGGGGATATACTGAAGTTTTCTTT.

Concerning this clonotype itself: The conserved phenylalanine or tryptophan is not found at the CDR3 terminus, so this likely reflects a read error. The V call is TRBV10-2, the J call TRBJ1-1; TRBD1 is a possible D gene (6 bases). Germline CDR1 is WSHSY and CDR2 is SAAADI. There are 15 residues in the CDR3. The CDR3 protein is CASSETGHWNIEAFS. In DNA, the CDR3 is TGCGCCAGCAGTGAAACGGGACACTGGAACATTGAAGCTTTCTCT.

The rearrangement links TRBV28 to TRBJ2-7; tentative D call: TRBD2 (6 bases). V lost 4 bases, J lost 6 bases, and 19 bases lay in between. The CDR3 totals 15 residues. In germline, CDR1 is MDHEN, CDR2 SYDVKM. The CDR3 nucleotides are TGTGCCAGCAGTTCCAGGACTGGCGGGGTAGGCGAGCAGTACTTC. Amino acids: CASSSRTGGVGEQYF. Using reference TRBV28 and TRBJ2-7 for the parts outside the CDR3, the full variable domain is DVKVTQSSRYLVKRTGEKVFLECVQDMDHENMFWYRQDPGLGLRLIYFSYDVKMKEKGDIPEGYSVSREKKERFSLILESASTNQTSMYLCASSSRTGGVGEQYFGPGTRLTVT.

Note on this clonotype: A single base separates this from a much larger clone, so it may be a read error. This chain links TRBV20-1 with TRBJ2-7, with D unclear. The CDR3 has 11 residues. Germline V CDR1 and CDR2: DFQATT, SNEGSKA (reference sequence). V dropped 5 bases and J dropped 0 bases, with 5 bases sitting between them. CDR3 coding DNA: TGCAGTGCTCGGCGCTCCTACGAGCAGTACTTC. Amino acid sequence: CSARRSYEQYF.

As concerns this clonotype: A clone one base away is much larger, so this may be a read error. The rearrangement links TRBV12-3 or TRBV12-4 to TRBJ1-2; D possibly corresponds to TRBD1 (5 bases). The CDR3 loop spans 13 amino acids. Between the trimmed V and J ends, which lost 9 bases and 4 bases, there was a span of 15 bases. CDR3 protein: CASGGWSIYGYTF. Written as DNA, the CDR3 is TGTGCCAGTGGGGGTTGGAGTATCTATGGCTACACCTTC.

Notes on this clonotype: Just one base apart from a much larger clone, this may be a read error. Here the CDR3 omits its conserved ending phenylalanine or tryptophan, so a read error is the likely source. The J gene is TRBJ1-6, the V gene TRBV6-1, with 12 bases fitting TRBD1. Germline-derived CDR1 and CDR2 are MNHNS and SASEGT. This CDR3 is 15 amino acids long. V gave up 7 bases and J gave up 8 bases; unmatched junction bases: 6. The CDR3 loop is CASKPGQGAYSPLHL. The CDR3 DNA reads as TGTGCCAGCAAACCGGGACAGGGGGCTTATTCACCCCTCCACTTA.

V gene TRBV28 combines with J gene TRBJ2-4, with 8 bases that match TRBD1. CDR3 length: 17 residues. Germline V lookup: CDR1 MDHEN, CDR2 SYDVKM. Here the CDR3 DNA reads TGTACCATCAGTTTCCTCTCAGGGGGCGATGCCAAAAACATTCAGTACTTC. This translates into CTISFLSGGDAKNIQYF.

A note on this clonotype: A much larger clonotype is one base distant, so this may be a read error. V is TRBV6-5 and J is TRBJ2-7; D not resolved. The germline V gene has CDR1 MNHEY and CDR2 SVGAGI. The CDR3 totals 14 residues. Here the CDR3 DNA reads TGTACCAGCAGTCCCGTAGCATCCCGGTACGAGCAGTACTTC. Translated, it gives CTSSPVASRYEQYF.

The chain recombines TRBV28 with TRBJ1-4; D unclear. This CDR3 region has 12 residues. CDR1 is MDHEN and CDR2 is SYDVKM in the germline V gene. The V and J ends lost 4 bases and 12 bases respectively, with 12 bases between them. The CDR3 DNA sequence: TGTGCCAGCAGTTCAGGACGGGCGGAACTGTTTTTT. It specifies CASSSGRAELFF.

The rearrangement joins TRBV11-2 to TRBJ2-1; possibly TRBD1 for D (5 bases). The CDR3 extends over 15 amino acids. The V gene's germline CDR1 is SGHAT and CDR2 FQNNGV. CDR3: CANSLVTVSSNEQFF. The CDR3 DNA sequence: TGTGCTAACAGCTTAGTGACAGTCTCTAGCAATGAGCAGTTCTTC.

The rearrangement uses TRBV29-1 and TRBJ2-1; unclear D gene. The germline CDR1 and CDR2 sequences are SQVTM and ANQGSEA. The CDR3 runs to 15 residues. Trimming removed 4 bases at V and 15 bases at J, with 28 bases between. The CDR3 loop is CSVGVTSVASSGRFF. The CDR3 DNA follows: TGCAGCGTTGGTGTAACGAGCGTGGCGTCGAGTGGGCGGTTCTTC.

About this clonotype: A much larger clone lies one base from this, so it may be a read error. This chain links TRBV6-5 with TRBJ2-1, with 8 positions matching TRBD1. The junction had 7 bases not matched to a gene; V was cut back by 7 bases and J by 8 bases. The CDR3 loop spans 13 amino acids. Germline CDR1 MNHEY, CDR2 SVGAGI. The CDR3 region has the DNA TGTGCCAGCACTGGGGACAGGAATGATGAGCAGTTCTTC. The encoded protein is CASTGDRNDEQFF.

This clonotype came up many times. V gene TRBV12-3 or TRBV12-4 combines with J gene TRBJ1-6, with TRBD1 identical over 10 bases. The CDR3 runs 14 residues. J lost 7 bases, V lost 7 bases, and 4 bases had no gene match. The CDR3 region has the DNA TGTGCCAGCAACATGGGACAGGGGAATTCACCCCTCCACTTT. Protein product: CASNMGQGNSPLHF.

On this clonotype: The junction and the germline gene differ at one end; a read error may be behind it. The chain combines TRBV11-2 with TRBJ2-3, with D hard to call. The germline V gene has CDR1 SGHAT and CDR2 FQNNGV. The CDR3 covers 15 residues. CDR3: CASILGGSSTDTQYF. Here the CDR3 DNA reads TGTGCCAGCATCTTAGGTGGATCTAGCACAGATACGCAGTATTTT.